This record looks at one T cell receptor beta chain sequence and its context. Only in-frame clones appear in the TCRdb table, and some are missing; sequencing was by immunoSEQ multiplex PCR. The table lists about 76,000 clones, approximately 90% of them singletons. This CDR3 region has 13 residues. V lost 2 bases, J lost 4 bases, and 9 bases lay in between. Looked up from germline, CDR1 is MGHDK and CDR2 is SYGVNS. The source of the sample is a study of OX40 agonist ivuxolimab in advanced cancers. Study in general: The dose-escalation cohort was approximately 80% male, with a mean age of 60 years, ranging roughly 20 to 90.

The source of this sequence is an adult with an advanced solid tumor such as melanoma, head and neck, liver or kidney cancer. The sequenced sample was CD4+ or CD8+ T cells sorted from blood, obtained in a trial of the OX40 agonist ivuxolimab. This chain links TRBV25-1 with TRBJ2-7, with D hard to call. The CDR3 protein is CASSESVPYEQYF. The CDR3, as DNA: TGTGCCAGCAGTGAAAGCGTTCCTTACGAGCAGTACTTC.